Listed here are 28 T cell receptor beta chains from one sample, sequenced in a study of graft-versus-host responses after intestinal transplantation. The repertoire was sequenced with immunoSEQ multiplex PCR; TCRdb's copy has only in-frame clones and lacks some. The table has around 96,000 clones, about 94% seen once; the top ten hold over 0.15%. Their specific antigens are unknown. This specimen was unstimulated CD4+ T cells sorted from spleen or lymph node cells, taken before intestinal transplant. The receptors come from a human donor who received an intestinal transplant.

The rearrangement joins TRBV11-2 to TRBJ1-6, with D maybe TRBD1 (5 bases). CDR3 size: 15 residues. CDR1 and CDR2 from the germline V gene are SGHAT and FQNNGV. The V end was cut by 6 bases, the J end by 4 bases, with 13 bases between. The CDR3 bases are TGTGCCAGCAGGGGGCGGGACGGTTATAATTCACCCCTCCACTTT. This translates into CASRGRDGYNSPLHF.

The V and J genes are TRBV29-1 and TRBJ2-3; D uncertain. CDR1 is SQVTM, CDR2 ANQGSEA, per germline. This CDR3 is 11 amino acids long. V lost 7 bases to trimming and J lost 0 bases, with 5 bases between them. CDR3 protein: CSGLSTDTQYF. CDR3 coding DNA: TGCAGCGGGCTGAGCACAGATACGCAGTATTTT.

This chain links TRBV5-5 with TRBJ2-7, with D tentatively TRBD1 (5 bases). CDR1 SGHKS and CDR2 YYEKEE come from the germline V gene (reference sequence). This CDR3 spans 14 amino acids. Trimming removed 0 bases from V and 3 bases from J, with 10 bases in between. The DNA of the CDR3 is TGTGCCAGCAGCTTGGAGTGGCAGGGCTACGAGCAGTACTTC. Translating it yields CASSLEWQGYEQYF.

The gene calls are TRBV5-1 and TRBJ2-7, with 8 positions matching TRBD2. The CDR3 is 17 residues long. The germline V gene has CDR1 SGHRS and CDR2 YFSETQ. Trimming removed 3 bases from V and 0 bases from J; junction bases left unmatched: 11. This chain's CDR3 is CASSSHSGGDSSYEQYF. The CDR3, as DNA: TGCGCCAGCAGCTCCCACAGCGGGGGCGATAGCTCCTACGAGCAGTACTTC.

This clone was counted a single time. This chain uses TRBV12-5 with TRBJ1-5, with D possibly matching TRBD1 (6 bases). Looked up from germline, CDR1 is LGHNT and CDR2 is FRNRAP. The V end lost 2 bases, the J end lost 5 bases, and 10 bases lay between the germline ends. This CDR3 contains 14 residues. In nucleotides, the CDR3 is TGTGCTAGTGGTTTGACAGGGTCCGATCAGCCCCAGCATTTT. This gives the protein CASGLTGSDQPQHF.

The gene calls are TRBV5-6 and TRBJ2-3, with D possibly TRBD2 on 6 matching bases. CDR3 length: 14 amino acids. Per the germline V gene, CDR1 is SGHDT and CDR2 is YYEEEE. V was shortened by 6 bases and J by 4 bases, with 15 bases between the two germline ends. The CDR3 region has the DNA TGTGCCAGCATCTGGAAGGGGAGGCCAGATACGCAGTATTTT. Residues: CASIWKGRPDTQYF. The variable domain in full, completed from reference TRBV5-6 and TRBJ2-3, reads DAGVTQSPTHLIKTRGQQVTLRCSPKSGHDTVSWYQQALGQGPQFIFQYYEEEERQRGNFPDRFSGHQFPNYSSELNVNALLLGDSALYLCASIWKGRPDTQYFGPGTRLTVL.

The chain links TRBV2 to TRBJ2-3, with 7 bases matching TRBD1. The CDR3 is made up of 15 amino acids. The germline V gene has CDR1 SNHLY and CDR2 FYNNEI. The V and J ends lost 4 bases and 2 bases, in that order; junction bases with no gene match: 6. The CDR3, as DNA: TGTGCCAGCAGTGGACAGGGCCTTCCCACAGATACGCAGTATTTT. This sequence encodes CASSGQGLPTDTQYF.

The chain recombines TRBV27 with TRBJ2-7; TRBD2 aligns across 11 bases. The CDR3 is made up of 15 amino acids. Germline values: CDR1 MNHEY, CDR2 SMNVEV (reference sequence). V lost 6 bases, J lost 0 bases, and 4 bases stayed unmatched. CDR3 sequence reads: CASRGLAGPSYEQYF. CDR3 in DNA: TGTGCCAGCAGAGGACTAGCGGGCCCCTCCTACGAGCAGTACTTC.

This clone was detected only once. The gene calls are TRBV28 and TRBJ2-7; 9 bases fit TRBD2. CDR1 and CDR2 (germline): MDHEN, SYDVKM. CDR3 length: 15 residues. J was trimmed by 6 bases and V by 5 bases; bases with no gene match: 11. In DNA form, the CDR3 reads TGTGCCAGCAGTGTATTGGCGGGAGGGCCTGGCGAGCAGTACTTC. Protein: CASSVLAGGPGEQYF.

V and J are TRBV9 and TRBJ2-1; D may be TRBD2 (7 bases). Germline V gene sequence: CDR1 SGDLS, CDR2 YYNGEE. The CDR3 has 16 residues. V was clipped by 4 bases and J by 9 bases, with 23 bases between them. Here the CDR3 DNA reads TGTGCCAGCAGCTCCCGTTTGTGGGGGGGCCTTGGTGAGCAGTTCTTC. Amino acid sequence: CASSSRLWGGLGEQFF.

The chain is built from TRBV4-1 and TRBJ2-7; 9 bases line up with TRBD1. Germline V gives CDR1 MGHRA, CDR2 YSYEKL. With V trimmed by 5 bases and J by 1 base, 6 bases remained unmatched. This CDR3 comprises 15 residues. The CDR3 DNA follows: TGCGCCAGCAGCACCCGGGACAGGGAATCCTACGAGCAGTACTTC. Translation gives CASSTRDRESYEQYF.

This rearrangement joins TRBV11-2 to TRBJ2-2; 9 positions match TRBD2. Germline V gene sequence: CDR1 SGHAT, CDR2 FQNNGV. With 5 bases clipped from V and 4 bases from J, the junction kept 8 bases outside the gene matches. The CDR3 is 16 amino acids. This CDR3 is CASSRILAGSTGELFF. CDR3 coding DNA: TGTGCCAGCAGCCGAATCCTAGCGGGGAGCACCGGGGAGCTGTTTTTT.

J is TRBJ2-1 and V is TRBV18; TRBD1 is a possible D gene (6 bases). The CDR3 runs to 17 residues. V was cut by 2 bases and J by 4 bases, with 18 bases left in between. The germline CDR1 and CDR2 sequences are KGHSH and LQKENI. DNA of the CDR3: TGTGCCAGCTCACCAAAAACGGGACAAGGGCTATACAATGAGCAGTTCTTC. Residues: CASSPKTGQGLYNEQFF. The full variable domain, rest sourced from reference TRBV18 and TRBJ2-1, is NAGVMQNPRHLVRRRGQEARLRCSPMKGHSHVYWYRQLPEEGLKFMVYLQKENIIDESGMPKERFSAEFPKEGPSILRIQQVVRGDSAAYFCASSPKTGQGLYNEQFFGPGTRLTVL.

The V and J genes are TRBV4-2 and TRBJ1-2, with 7 bases aligning to TRBD1. The CDR3 loop spans 12 amino acids. The trim removed 4 bases at V and 6 bases at J, leaving 2 bases unmatched. The germline gives CDR1 LGHNA, CDR2 YNFKEQ. The CDR3 bases are TGTGCCAGCAGCCGCGGACAGGATGGCTACACCTTC. It specifies CASSRGQDGYTF.

The chain carries TRBV5-4 and TRBJ2-7; TRBD1 is a possible D gene (5 bases). The CDR3 totals 13 residues. Germline CDR1 SGHNT, CDR2 YYREEE (reference sequence). Deletions cut 2 bases from V and 2 bases from J, with 8 bases between. DNA for the CDR3: TGTGCCAGCAGCTTCCAAGGGGCCTACGAGCAGTACTTC. Translated: CASSFQGAYEQYF.

This clone was picked up one time. The chain has TRBV7-6 and TRBJ2-2; TRBD2 agrees at 12 bases. CDR1 SGHVS and CDR2 FNYEAQ come from the germline V gene. This CDR3 comprises 16 residues. V trimming: 1 base; J trimming: 6 bases; junction bases outside the gene matches: 3. This chain's CDR3 is CASSLVRLAGAGELFF. The CDR3 DNA reads as TGTGCCAGCAGCTTAGTGCGACTAGCGGGAGCCGGGGAGCTGTTTTTT.

This clone is a singleton in its sample. The rearrangement joins TRBV6-4 to TRBJ1-1; D is possibly TRBD1 (6 bases). Germline assignment: CDR1 MRHNA and CDR2 SNTAGT. Between the trimmed V and J ends, which lost 4 bases and 5 bases, there was a span of 11 bases. The CDR3 spans 13 residues. The CDR3 protein is CASSGQRGTEAFF. CDR3 bases: TGTGCCAGCAGTGGCCAGAGGGGGACTGAAGCTTTCTTT.

This chain uses TRBV5-1 with TRBJ2-1; D perhaps matches TRBD2 (5 bases). V lost 0 bases to trimming and J lost 8 bases, with 6 bases between them. The CDR3 is 12 residues long. Germline CDR1 and CDR2: SGHRS and YFSETQ. In nucleotides, the CDR3 is TGCGCCAGCAGCTTGGCGCGGGATGAGCAGTTCTTC. Its protein product is CASSLARDEQFF. Full variable domain (missing parts from reference TRBV5-1 and TRBJ2-1): KAGVTQTPRYLIKTRGQQVTLSCSPISGHRSVSWYQQTPGQGLQFLFEYFSETQRNKGNFPGRFSGRQFSNSRSEMNVSTLELGDSALYLCASSLARDEQFFGPGTRLTVL.

The chain joins TRBV30 to TRBJ1-4, with unresolved D. Germline CDR1 and CDR2: GTSNPN and SVGIG (reference sequence). The CDR3 has 13 residues. V lost 0 bases and J lost 8, with 10 bases in between. CDR3 bases: TGTGCCTGGAGTGTAAGAGGGCCCGAAAAACTGTTTTTT. Protein product: CAWSVRGPEKLFF.

This chain joins TRBV25-1 and TRBJ1-6; D is perhaps TRBD1 (5 bases). V shed 6 bases and J shed 0 bases, with 12 bases lying between them. The V gene's germline CDR1 is MGHDK and CDR2 SYGVNS. The CDR3 runs 16 residues. CDR3 nucleotides: TGTGCCAGCAGCTCCTTAGGGGCCTCCTATAATTCACCCCTCCACTTT. Translating gives CASSSLGASYNSPLHF.

The genes are TRBV7-8 and TRBJ1-6; tentatively, D is TRBD1 (6 bases). Looked up from germline, CDR1 is SGHVS and CDR2 is FQNEAQ. Trimming shortened V by 0 bases and J by 9 bases, and 12 bases separated the two germline ends. CDR3 length: 15 residues. CDR3 protein: CASSLAHREGSPLHF. CDR3 DNA: TGTGCCAGCAGCTTAGCCCACAGGGAGGGTTCACCCCTCCACTTT.

This chain connects TRBV30 to TRBJ2-2; 7 positions match TRBD2. V gave up 1 base and J gave up 4 bases; unmatched junction bases: 9. CDR3 length: 16 amino acids. The germline gives CDR1 GTSNPN, CDR2 SVGIG (reference sequence). The CDR3 DNA sequence: TGTGCCTGGAGTGGTTATAGCGGGTGGGGCACCGGGGAGCTGTTTTTT. Translated, it gives CAWSGYSGWGTGELFF.

This clone was counted once. The chain uses TRBV28 and TRBJ2-2; TRBD1 matches 8 bases. Germline V gene data show CDR1 as MDHEN and CDR2 as SYDVKM. This CDR3 contains 13 residues. Germline trimming cut 6 bases from V and 7 bases from J; bases unmatched to any gene: 4. The CDR3 bases are TGTGCCAGCAGGGGACAGGTGGTCGGGGAGCTGTTTTTT. It yields the protein CASRGQVVGELFF.

This clone was seen only a few times. The chain combines TRBV6-5 with TRBJ1-6; the match to TRBD1 covers 7 bases. The CDR3 consists of 13 residues. Trimming removed 9 bases from V and 6 bases from J; junction bases left unmatched: 5. Germline assignment: CDR1 MNHEY and CDR2 SVGAGI. CDR3 in DNA: TGTGCCAGTTCGGGACAGAGTAATTCACCCCTCCACTTT. Translation: CASSGQSNSPLHF.

CDR3 DNA sequence: TGCAGGGCGGGGAACCAAGAGACCCAGTACTTC. This sequence encodes CRAGNQETQYF. The chain carries TRBV20-1 and TRBJ2-5; TRBD2 is a possible D gene (6 bases). The CDR3 runs 11 residues. CDR1 is DFQATT and CDR2 is SNEGSKA in the germline V gene (reference sequence).

The CDR3 sequence: CASTEKRYSNQPQHF. In DNA form, the CDR3 reads TGTGCCAGTACTGAGAAGAGGTATAGCAATCAGCCCCAGCATTTT. The chain joins TRBV19 to TRBJ1-5; D gene ambiguous. V was cut by 7 bases and J by 0 bases, with 13 bases left in between. Germline assignment: CDR1 LNHDA and CDR2 SQIVND (reference sequence). The CDR3 runs to 15 residues.

The chain uses TRBV5-1 and TRBJ2-1; 9 bases map to TRBD2. Looked up from germline, CDR1 is SGHRS and CDR2 is YFSETQ. V was pared by 2 bases and J by 6 bases, with 6 bases of the junction left unmatched. The CDR3 covers 15 residues. The CDR3 DNA is TGCGCCAGCAGCTTCGTCGAGCGGGGGGCCAATGAGCAGTTCTTC. Translating it yields CASSFVERGANEQFF.

The chain joins TRBV18 to TRBJ2-7; D is unclear. CDR3 size: 11 residues. V was trimmed by 3 bases and J by 5 bases, leaving 5 bases between them. Germline V gene data show CDR1 as KGHSH and CDR2 as LQKENI. CDR3 residues: CASSPGHEQYF. CDR3 bases: TGTGCCAGCTCACCGGGCCACGAGCAGTACTTC.